The 10 T cell receptor beta chains reported below all come from one sample, sequenced in a study of cytomegalovirus exposure and HLA in healthy donors. The repertoire was sequenced with immunoSEQ multiplex PCR; TCRdb's copy has only in-frame clones and lacks some. The sample lists some 80,000 clones, about 96% occurring once. The sequenced sample consisted of PBMCs. Source of these receptors: a young woman in good health and CMV-seronegative.

This rearrangement joins TRBV18 to TRBJ2-6; D unresolved. Germline assignment: CDR1 KGHSH and CDR2 LQKENI. This CDR3 has 16 residues. Trimming took off 0 bases at V and 4 bases at J, with 10 bases between the two ends. The DNA of the CDR3 is TGTGCCAGCTCACCACCGTGGGCTTCGGGGGCCAACGTCCTGACTTTC. Its protein product is CASSPPWASGANVLTF.

This clone was seen once. The V and J genes are TRBV19 and TRBJ2-2; D gene unclear. The germline V and J ends were trimmed by 4 bases and 0 bases, with 9 bases remaining between them. From germline, CDR1 is LNHDA and CDR2 SQIVND (reference sequence). The length of the CDR3 is 15 residues. Written as DNA, the CDR3 is TGTGCCAGTAGTAGGGCGCCCGCGAACACCGGGGAGCTGTTTTTT. Translated: CASSRAPANTGELFF.

This sequence joins TRBV5-1 and TRBJ2-1; D unresolved. The CDR3 is made up of 12 amino acids. Trimming left V 0 bases short and J 6 bases short, with 4 bases between. CDR1 is SGHRS, CDR2 YFSETQ, per germline. The CDR3 DNA reads as TGCGCCAGCAGCTTGGACTTCAATGAGCAGTTCTTC. This translates into CASSLDFNEQFF.

The chain couples TRBV19 to TRBJ1-5, with no clear D. Trimming pared 4 bases from V and 4 bases from J, leaving 11 bases between. Germline V gene sequence: CDR1 LNHDA, CDR2 SQIVND (reference sequence). The CDR3 is made up of 14 amino acids. The CDR3 protein is CASSTPGVNQPQHF. The CDR3 DNA follows: TGTGCCAGTAGTACCCCAGGCGTAAATCAGCCCCAGCATTTT. The variable domain in full, with the rest retrieved from reference TRBV19 and TRBJ1-5, is DGGITQSPKYLFRKEGQNVTLSCEQNLNHDAMYWYRQDPGQGLRLIYYSQIVNDFQKGDIAEGYSVSREKKESFPLTVTSAQKNPTAFYLCASSTPGVNQPQHFGDGTRLSIL.

The J gene is TRBJ2-5, the V gene TRBV18, with 7 positions matching TRBD2. The germline V gene encodes CDR1 KGHSH and CDR2 LQKENI. The CDR3 is made up of 14 amino acids. The V segment lost 2 bases and the J segment 2 bases; nucleotides outside the gene matches: 2. Written as DNA, the CDR3 is TGTGCCAGCTCACCAGCTAGCGGACAAGAGACCCAGTACTTC. Translated, it gives CASSPASGQETQYF.

CDR3 loop: CASSLEASGRDTGELFF. The CDR3 nucleotides read TGTGCCAGCAGCTTAGAGGCTAGCGGTCGGGACACCGGGGAGCTGTTTTTT. The chain couples TRBV11-2 to TRBJ2-2; 7 nucleotides align to TRBD2. The CDR3 is 17 amino acids. The germline V gene encodes CDR1 SGHAT and CDR2 FQNNGV. V dropped 0 bases and J dropped 3; count of bases not matched to a gene: 7.

This chain uses TRBV11-2 with TRBJ2-1; 13 bases fit TRBD2. Germline CDR1 reads SGHAT; CDR2 reads FQNNGV. This CDR3 is built from 14 residues. V shed 5 bases and J 9 bases; nucleotides not matched to a gene: 4. CDR3 coding DNA: TGTGCCAGCAGCCCCTGGACTAGCGGGGGTGAGCAGTTCTTC. Its protein product is CASSPWTSGGEQFF.

This clone came up once. V gene TRBV2 combines with J gene TRBJ1-1; 12 nucleotides agree with TRBD1. The CDR3 is 14 residues long. V lost 7 bases and J lost 5; bases outside the gene matches: 5. Germline V lookup: CDR1 SNHLY, CDR2 FYNNEI. The CDR3 here is CASTGQGAGTEAFF. For the CDR3, the DNA is TGTGCCAGCACGGGACAGGGGGCGGGTACTGAAGCTTTCTTT. Filled out from reference TRBV2 and TRBJ1-1, the complete variable domain reads EPEVTQTPSHQVTQMGQEVILRCVPISNHLYFYWYRQILGQKVEFLVSFYNNEISEKSEIFDDQFSVERPDGSNFTLKIRSTKLEDSAMYFCASTGQGAGTEAFFGQGTRLTVV.

This clone has just a few counts. The chain combines TRBV6-5 with TRBJ1-5, with TRBD1 matching over 8 bases. With 0 bases clipped from V and 6 bases from J, the junction kept 4 bases outside the gene matches. The CDR3 length is 15 residues. Germline CDR1 MNHEY, CDR2 SVGAGI. The CDR3 sequence: CASSYSTGDGQPQHF. For the CDR3, the DNA is TGTGCCAGCAGTTACTCGACAGGGGACGGTCAGCCCCAGCATTTT.

The rearrangement links TRBV11-3 to TRBJ2-1; D might be TRBD2 (5 bases). The CDR3 has 16 residues. Germline CDR1 and CDR2: SGHNT and YENEEA. The V end was cut by 1 base, the J end by 8 bases, with 18 bases between. CDR3 bases: TGTGCCAGCAGCTTAGCGAGGGTTATAGGCCTTGATGAGCAGTTCTTC. This encodes CASSLARVIGLDEQFF.